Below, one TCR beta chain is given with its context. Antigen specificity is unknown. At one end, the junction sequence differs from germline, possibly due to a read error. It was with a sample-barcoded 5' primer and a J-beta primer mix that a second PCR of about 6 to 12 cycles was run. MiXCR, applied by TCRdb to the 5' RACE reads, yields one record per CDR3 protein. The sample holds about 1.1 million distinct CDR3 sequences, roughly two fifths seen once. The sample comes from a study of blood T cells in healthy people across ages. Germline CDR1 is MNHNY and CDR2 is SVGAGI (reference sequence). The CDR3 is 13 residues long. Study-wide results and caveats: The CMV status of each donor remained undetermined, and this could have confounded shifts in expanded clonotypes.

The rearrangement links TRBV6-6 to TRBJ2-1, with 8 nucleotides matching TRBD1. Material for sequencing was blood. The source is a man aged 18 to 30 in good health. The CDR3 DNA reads TGTGCCCGCAGCACGACAGGGGCCCATGAGCAGTTCTTC. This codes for CARSTTGAHEQFF.